This T cell receptor (beta chain) came from a study of CD8 T cells in Susac syndrome. V was clipped by 4 bases and J by 3 bases, with 7 bases between them. Germline V gene sequence: CDR1 KGHSH, CDR2 LQKENI. The CDR3 runs 13 residues. Sequencing of TCR beta was carried out in blood CD8+ and CD4+ T cells. Random hexamers primed reverse transcription of about 0.45 to 1 ug RNA. Multiplex immunoSEQ PCR targeted 54 Vbeta and 13 Jbeta TCR beta segments. Each CDR3 protein is one row after TCRdb ran MiXCR on the immunoSEQ multiplex PCR reads. The table lists around 160,000 distinct CDR3 sequences, roughly 94% of them singletons.

The sequence was collected from a human donor with multiple sclerosis. The rearrangement joins TRBV18 to TRBJ1-5; D unclear. Sequenced material: CD4+ T cells from PBMCs. This CDR3 is CASSLADNQPQHF. CDR3 DNA: TGTGCCAGCTCACTGGCAGACAATCAGCCCCAGCATTTT.